This TCR beta chain was observed in a study of CD8 T cells in Susac syndrome. The RNA input was about 0.5 to 1 ug, and it was reverse transcribed with random hexamers. Amplification of TCR beta CDR3 across 54 Vbeta and 13 Jbeta was performed with immunoSEQ multiplex PCR. TCRdb re-called the immunoSEQ multiplex PCR reads with MiXCR, one entry per CDR3 protein. The data show more than 95,000 distinct CDR3 sequences, about 92% seen once. The V gene's germline CDR1 is GTSNPN and CDR2 SVGIG (reference sequence). Trimming removed 4 bases at V and 13 bases at J, with 16 bases between. The CDR3 covers 11 residues. Sequencing targeted TCR beta in T cells from blood (CD8+ and CD4+). TEMRA cells were FACS-enriched, unlike CD8+ and CD4+ T cells, which were negatively isolated.

V and J are TRBV30 and TRBJ1-2, with D hard to call. The TCR originated in a human donor with multiple sclerosis. The sequenced sample consisted of CD4+ T cells from PBMCs. The CDR3 DNA is TGTGCCTGGACCGCCCAGCTTATCATCACCTTC. As protein: CAWTAQLIITF. The full variable domain, completed using reference TRBV30 and TRBJ1-2, is SQTIHQWPATLVQPVGSPLSLECTVEGTSNPNLYWYRQAAGRGLQLLFYSVGIGQISSEVPQNLSASRPQDRQFILSSKKLLLSDSGFYLCAWTAQLIITFGSGTRLTVV.